This T cell receptor (beta chain) was sequenced for a study of CD8+CD57+ T cells in acquired aplastic anemia. Study at large: The average for DNA from sorted CD4+ and CD8+ cells was roughly 3 ug. Study-wide results and caveats: Some 28 sequences, all CD8+ CDR3, were shared between patients and controls.

Looked up from germline, CDR1 is SGHRS and CDR2 is YFSETQ. V lost 3 bases, J lost 1 base, and 9 bases lay in between. The CDR3 totals 14 residues. The patients chosen for sequencing had shown expansion of CD8+CD57+ cells (detected by flow cytometry). There was no therapy given to any patient before the blood sampling took place. Of note for this clonotype: Its specificity is unknown.

Genomic DNA acted as the template from which TCR beta VDJ combination and CDR3 sequence profiling were carried out. TCRdb reanalysed the reads using MiXCR and keeps one entry per CDR3 protein. This sample has under 350,000 distinct CDR3 sequences; 45% to 65% occur once, and the top ten carry 1.3%. The receptor's source is a human donor with aplastic anemia. The chain uses TRBV5-1 and TRBJ2-3; D call uncertain. Source material: sorted CD4+, CD8+, or CD8+CD57+ T cells (not recorded which) from PBMCs. The CDR3 DNA follows: TGCGCCAGCAGCTCGGACCAGGGCACAGATACGCAGTATTTT. As protein: CASSSDQGTDTQYF.